The 28 T cell receptor beta chains listed next were all sequenced from one sample in a study of neurological immune-mediated disorders. TCRdb recomputed calls from the 5' RACE reads with MiXCR, one row per CDR3 protein. Of over 4,500 distinct CDR3 sequences listed, 20% to 30% are singletons. The material sequenced was CD8+ T cells from blood. The receptors here all came from a woman in her sixties or seventies with HTLV-1-associated myelopathy (HAM/TSP).

This clonotype has ten or more counts. The chain employs TRBV3-1 and TRBJ2-7; D unclear. V dropped 5 bases and J dropped 0 bases, with 5 bases sitting between them. This CDR3 spans 12 amino acids. From germline, CDR1 is LGHDT and CDR2 YNNKEL (reference sequence). The CDR3 DNA is TGTGCCAGCAGCTTCCGCTCCTACGAGCAGTACTTC. This codes for CASSFRSYEQYF.

This clonotype has at least ten counts. The rearrangement links TRBV20-1 to TRBJ1-5; TRBD1 might be the D (6 bases). The CDR3 spans 18 residues. With 1 base removed from V and 3 bases from J, the gap between germline ends came to 22 bases. Germline loops: CDR1 DFQATT, CDR2 SNEGSKA (reference sequence). In DNA form, the CDR3 reads TGCAGTGCTAGAGCTTTGTATTATAGGGAGGGGGACAATCAGCCCCAGCATTTT. Amino acids: CSARALYYREGDNQPQHF.

This clonotype has at least ten counts. The chain couples TRBV5-6 to TRBJ2-7; 10 bases are shared with TRBD2. Trimming cost V 1 base and J 5 bases; bases outside gene matches: 6. From germline, CDR1 is SGHDT and CDR2 YYEEEE. CDR3 length: 15 amino acids. CDR3 bases: TGTGCCAGCAGCTTGACGTCTAGCGGGGGACACGAGCAGTACTTC. This codes for CASSLTSSGGHEQYF. Combining the CDR3 with reference TRBV5-6 and TRBJ2-7 gives the whole variable domain DAGVTQSPTHLIKTRGQQVTLRCSPKSGHDTVSWYQQALGQGPQFIFQYYEEEERQRGNFPDRFSGHQFPNYSSELNVNALLLGDSALYLCASSLTSSGGHEQYFGPGTRLTVT.

This clonotype was seen ten or more times. The chain carries TRBV19 and TRBJ1-1; maybe TRBD1 (5 bases). This CDR3 has 14 residues. The germline V gene has CDR1 LNHDA and CDR2 SQIVND (reference sequence). Trimming took off 7 bases at V and 7 bases at J, with 19 bases between the two ends. DNA for the CDR3: TGTGCCAGTACCATCTGGGGGGTGCCCGGTGAAGCTTTCTTT. Translated: CASTIWGVPGEAFF.

Judged by abundance, this clonotype is medium-sized. This chain joins TRBV2 and TRBJ2-7; 10 bases line up with TRBD2. The CDR3 is 15 amino acids. CDR1 SNHLY and CDR2 FYNNEI come from the germline V gene. V shed 2 bases, J shed 3 bases, and the junction held 4 bases outside the gene matches. The CDR3 here is CASSEPLAGDYEQYF. The CDR3 DNA follows: TGTGCCAGCAGTGAACCTCTAGCGGGGGACTACGAGCAGTACTTC.

By its share, this clonotype is medium-sized. The chain combines TRBV6-2 or TRBV6-3 with TRBJ2-5, with a weak D call TRBD1 (5 bases). Germline V gene sequence: CDR1 MNHEY, CDR2 SVGEGT. CDR3 size: 16 residues. V was clipped by 0 bases and J by 2 bases, with 13 bases between them. CDR3 residues: CASSYSIQDKQETQYF. CDR3 nucleotides: TGTGCCAGCAGTTACTCGATCCAGGACAAACAAGAGACCCAGTACTTC.

This clonotype was found many times. The rearrangement joins TRBV11-2 to TRBJ2-5; D is uncertain. The CDR3 extends over 12 amino acids. V was cut by 4 bases and J by 2 bases, with 5 bases left in between. Per the germline V gene, CDR1 is SGHAT and CDR2 is FQNNGV. In nucleotides, the CDR3 is TGTGCCAGCAGCTGGGGACAAGAGACCCAGTACTTC. Its translation is CASSWGQETQYF. The full variable domain, rest sourced from reference TRBV11-2 and TRBJ2-5, is EAGVAQSPRYKIIEKRQSVAFWCNPISGHATLYWYQQILGQGPKLLIQFQNNGVVDDSQLPKDRFSAERLKGVDSTLKIQPAKLEDSAVYLCASSWGQETQYFGPGTRLLVL.

In its sample, this clonotype was seen many times. The chain uses TRBV20-1 and TRBJ2-7, with D unresolved. The CDR3 consists of 10 residues. Trimming took 6 bases from V and 6 from J, leaving 9 bases between them. CDR1 is DFQATT and CDR2 is SNEGSKA in the germline V gene (reference sequence). This CDR3 is CSAKSSEQYF. DNA for the CDR3: TGCAGTGCCAAGTCTAGCGAGCAGTACTTC.

The chain joins TRBV5-1 to TRBJ2-3, with D tentatively TRBD1 (6 bases). V lost 5 bases and J 0 bases, leaving 22 bases between the germline ends. The CDR3 length is 18 residues. The germline gives CDR1 SGHRS, CDR2 YFSETQ. CDR3 sequence (DNA): TGCGCCAGCAGGGGGGCAGGGAACATCCTTATTAGCACAGATACGCAGTATTTT. It translates to CASRGAGNILISTDTQYF. The full variable domain, completed using reference TRBV5-1 and TRBJ2-3, is KAGVTQTPRYLIKTRGQQVTLSCSPISGHRSVSWYQQTPGQGLQFLFEYFSETQRNKGNFPGRFSGRQFSNSRSEMNVSTLELGDSALYLCASRGAGNILISTDTQYFGPGTRLTVL.

On this clonotype: One junction end disagrees with the germline gene, perhaps due to a read error. The V and J genes are TRBV27 and TRBJ2-7; D is tentatively TRBD1 or TRBD2 (5 bases each). The CDR3 contains 14 residues. Germline CDR1 is MNHEY and CDR2 is SMNVEV (reference sequence). In DNA form, the CDR3 reads TGTGCCAGCAGTAAGGGACCGAGGCCCTACGCGCAGTACTTC. Translating it yields CASSKGPRPYAQYF.

The V call is TRBV20-1, the J call TRBJ2-2; 10 positions match TRBD2. Germline CDR1 and CDR2: DFQATT and SNEGSKA (reference sequence). Germline trimming cut 5 bases from V and 0 bases from J; bases unmatched to any gene: 9. The CDR3 totals 17 residues. CDR3 protein: CSAFWGSGGPNTGELFF. The CDR3 nucleotides read TGCAGTGCTTTCTGGGGTAGCGGGGGGCCGAACACCGGGGAGCTGTTTTTT.

The chain combines TRBV7-2 with TRBJ2-1; D call uncertain. This CDR3 is 14 amino acids long. The germline CDR1 and CDR2 sequences are SGHTA and FQGNSA. V lost 0 bases, J lost 8 bases, and 11 bases lay in between. CDR3 nucleotide sequence: TGTGCCAGCAGCTTAGCCTATGGGTTCGATGAGCAGTTCTTC. It encodes CASSLAYGFDEQFF.

This clonotype showed up many times. This chain links TRBV7-6 with TRBJ2-3; D gene unclear. Trimming removed 5 bases at V and 2 bases at J, with 5 bases between. In germline, CDR1 is SGHVS, CDR2 FNYEAQ. This CDR3 has 12 amino acids. The CDR3 sequence: CASSDITDTQYF. The CDR3 DNA is TGTGCCAGCAGCGACATCACAGATACGCAGTATTTT. Full variable domain (missing parts from reference TRBV7-6 and TRBJ2-3): GAGVSQSPRYKVTKRGQDVALRCDPISGHVSLYWYRQALGQGPEFLTYFNYEAQQDKSGLPNDRFSAERPEGSISTLTIQRTEQRDSAMYRCASSDITDTQYFGPGTRLTVL.

In its sample, this clonotype was seen many times. V gene TRBV10-3 combines with J gene TRBJ1-5; no definite D call. CDR3 length equals 15 residues. V lost 0 bases, J lost 5 bases, and 11 bases lay in between. Per germline, CDR1 ENHRY and CDR2 SYGVKD. In DNA form, the CDR3 reads TGTGCCATCAGTGAGTCGTTGCAGAACGATCAGCCCCAGCATTTT. Translating gives CAISESLQNDQPQHF.

The table lists this clonotype with many counts. The chain joins TRBV5-1 to TRBJ2-3; tentative D call: TRBD2 (6 bases). The CDR3 loop spans 15 amino acids. V was cut by 1 base and J by 4 bases, with 13 bases left in between. CDR1 SGHRS and CDR2 YFSETQ come from the germline V gene. The CDR3 DNA sequence: TGCGCCAGCAGCTTGTGGCAGGCTAGCGCAGATACGCAGTATTTT. This encodes CASSLWQASADTQYF.

V usage is TRBV6-2 or TRBV6-3 and J usage is TRBJ1-2; 10 bases map to TRBD1. The J segment lost 2 bases and the V segment lost 4 bases, leaving 4 bases of the junction unmatched. Per germline, CDR1 MNHEY and CDR2 SVGEGT. The CDR3 is 15 residues long. CDR3 sequence reads: CASSSGQGVNYGYTF. The CDR3 bases are TGTGCCAGCAGTTCCGGACAGGGGGTAAACTATGGCTACACCTTC.

The V gene is TRBV2, the J gene TRBJ1-1; D is ambiguous. V was pared by 8 bases and J by 7 bases, with 8 bases between. This CDR3 spans 10 amino acids. Germline V CDR1 and CDR2: SNHLY, FYNNEI. The CDR3 spells CASESFEAFF. CDR3 DNA: TGTGCCAGCGAGTCGTTTGAAGCTTTCTTT.

This clonotype showed up many times. The V call is TRBV7-9, the J call TRBJ2-7, with D unresolved. The CDR3 runs 14 residues. The germline V gene encodes CDR1 SEHNR and CDR2 FQNEAQ (reference sequence). V was pared by 3 bases and J by 0 bases, with 9 bases between. CDR3 region: CASSFVVNSYEQYF. In nucleotides, the CDR3 is TGTGCCAGCAGCTTTGTGGTCAACTCCTACGAGCAGTACTTC.

About this clonotype: The CDR3 end shows no conserved phenylalanine or tryptophan, and so a read error is likely. The CDR3 nucleotides are TGCAGTGCCACCGTTTGCGGGAGGGCCAACGAGCAGTACCTC. This sequence encodes CSATVCGRANEQYL. This chain links TRBV20-1 with TRBJ2-7, with TRBD2 identical over 9 bases. The CDR3 runs 14 residues. Looked up from germline, CDR1 is DFQATT and CDR2 is SNEGSKA (reference sequence). V trimming: 6 bases; J trimming: 5 bases; junction bases outside the gene matches: 11.

This clonotype has a count of ten or more. V gene TRBV14 combines with J gene TRBJ2-2, with D unclear. The germline V gene has CDR1 SGHDN and CDR2 FVKESK. This CDR3 is built from 15 residues. Trimming left V 0 bases short and J 5 bases short, with 10 bases between. The CDR3 protein is CASSQDFGLTGELFF. In DNA, the CDR3 is TGTGCCAGCAGCCAAGACTTTGGTCTAACCGGGGAGCTGTTTTTT.

This clonotype rates as hyperexpanded. This chain connects TRBV27 to TRBJ2-5; 15 bases are a match to TRBD2. The CDR3 spans 17 residues. V was pared by 5 bases and J by 0 bases, with 4 bases of the junction left unmatched. Germline V gene sequence: CDR1 MNHEY, CDR2 SMNVEV (reference sequence). The CDR3 bases are TGTGCCAGCAGTCCGGGACTAGCGGGGGGCCACCAAGAGACCCAGTACTTC. Its protein product is CASSPGLAGGHQETQYF.

By its share, this clonotype is medium-sized. The chain uses TRBV6-2 or TRBV6-3 and TRBJ2-4, with 7 positions matching TRBD2. Germline lookup yields CDR1 MNHEY and CDR2 SVGEGT. This CDR3 is 15 amino acids long. Losses at the gene ends were 0 bases for V and 3 bases for J; bases not matched to a gene: 2. The CDR3 reads CASSYSTGGKNIQYF. The CDR3 bases are TGTGCCAGCAGTTACTCGACGGGGGGCAAAAACATTCAGTACTTC.

This clonotype is judged medium-sized. The V call is TRBV5-8, the J call TRBJ1-6; unclear D gene. Germline CDR1 is SGHTS and CDR2 is YDEGEE. CDR3 length equals 15 residues. Trimming stripped 6 bases from V and 8 bases from J, with 18 bases between. The CDR3 nucleotides are TGTGCCAGCAACGGTTTTCGAGCTTCATATTCACCCCTCCACTTT. It is translated as CASNGFRASYSPLHF.

This clonotype was detected ten times or more. This chain links TRBV3-1 with TRBJ2-3; maybe TRBD1 (6 bases). Germline V CDR1 and CDR2: LGHDT, YNNKEL (reference sequence). This CDR3 spans 16 amino acids. Deletions cut 1 base from V and 1 base from J, with 12 bases between. The CDR3 bases are TGTGCCAGCAGCCAAGTTTCGGACAGACGCACAGATACGCAGTATTTT. This codes for CASSQVSDRRTDTQYF.

The table lists this clonotype with many counts. The rearrangement uses TRBV30 and TRBJ2-7, with 9 bases identical to TRBD1. CDR3 size: 14 residues. The V gene end was trimmed by 0 bases and the J gene end by 2 bases; junction bases not matched to a gene: 2. CDR1 and CDR2 (germline): GTSNPN, SVGIG (reference sequence). The CDR3 DNA sequence: TGTGCCTGGAGTGTAGGACAGGGGACCTACGAGCAGTACTTC. Its protein is CAWSVGQGTYEQYF.

The J gene is TRBJ2-2, the V gene TRBV20-1; 11 bases are a match to TRBD1. With V trimmed by 5 bases and J by 3 bases, 5 bases remained unmatched. The CDR3 has 15 amino acids. The V gene's germline CDR1 is DFQATT and CDR2 SNEGSKA (reference sequence). The CDR3 bases are TGCAGTGCTCAGGACAGGGGGCTTTACACCGGGGAGCTGTTTTTT. Protein sequence: CSAQDRGLYTGELFF.

This clonotype is medium-sized in the sample. The V call is TRBV5-1, the J call TRBJ1-1, with no clear D. This CDR3 comprises 13 residues. The V and J ends lost 4 bases and 1 base respectively, with 8 bases between them. Per germline, CDR1 SGHRS and CDR2 YFSETQ. CDR3 coding DNA: TGCGCCAGCAGCACCGACTGGAACACTGAAGCTTTCTTT. Protein: CASSTDWNTEAFF.

The genes are TRBV12-3 or TRBV12-4 and TRBJ2-7; D is ambiguous. CDR3 size: 13 residues. Trimming removed 3 bases at V and 1 base at J, with 7 bases between. The CDR3 sequence: CASSFGQSYEQYF. The CDR3 DNA reads as TGTGCCAGCAGTTTTGGGCAGTCCTACGAGCAGTACTTC.